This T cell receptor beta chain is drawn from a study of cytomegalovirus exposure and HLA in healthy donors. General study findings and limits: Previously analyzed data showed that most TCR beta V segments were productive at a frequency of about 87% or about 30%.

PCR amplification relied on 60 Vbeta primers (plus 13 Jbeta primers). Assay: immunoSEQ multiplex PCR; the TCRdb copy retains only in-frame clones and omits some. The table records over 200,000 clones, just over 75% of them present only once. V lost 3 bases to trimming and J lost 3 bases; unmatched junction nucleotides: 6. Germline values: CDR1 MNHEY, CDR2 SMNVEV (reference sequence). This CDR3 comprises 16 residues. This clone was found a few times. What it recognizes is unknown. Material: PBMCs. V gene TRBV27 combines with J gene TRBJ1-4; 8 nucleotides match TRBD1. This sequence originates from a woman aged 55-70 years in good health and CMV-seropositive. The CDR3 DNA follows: TGTGCCAGCAGTTTCCGGACAGGGAGCCCTAATGAAAAACTGTTTTTT. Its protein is CASSFRTGSPNEKLFF.